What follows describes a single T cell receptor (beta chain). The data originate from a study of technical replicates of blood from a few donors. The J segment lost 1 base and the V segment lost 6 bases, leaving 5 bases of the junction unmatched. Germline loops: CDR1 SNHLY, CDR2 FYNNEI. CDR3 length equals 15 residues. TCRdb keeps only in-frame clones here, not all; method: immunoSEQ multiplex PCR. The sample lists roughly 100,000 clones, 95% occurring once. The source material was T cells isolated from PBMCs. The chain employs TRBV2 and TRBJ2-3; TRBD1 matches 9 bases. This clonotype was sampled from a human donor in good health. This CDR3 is CASRPTGGGTDTQYF. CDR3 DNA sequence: TGTGCCAGCAGGCCGACAGGGGGGGGCACAGATACGCAGTATTTT.